This T cell receptor beta chain was retrieved from a study of T cell responses to AZD1222 COVID-19 vaccine. Looking at the study overall: Second-dose timings of about 4 or about 12 weeks were pooled.

With respect to this clone: Its target is not known.

Trimming removed 0 bases from V and 5 bases from J, with 6 bases in between. CDR1 and CDR2 from the germline V gene are SGHRS and YFSETQ. The CDR3 is 14 amino acids. Findings and limits, study-wide: As reported, nearly half of all spike-specific TCRs target variant regions that are unmutated.

Method: immunoSEQ multiplex PCR; TCRdb's copy keeps in-frame clones and lacks some. This table holds around 100,000 clones, just over 85% found once. The source of this sequence is an adult in good health. The chain employs TRBV5-1 and TRBJ1-6; D gene ambiguous. The specimen comprised peripheral blood, sampled on day 0 of AZD1222 vaccination. This chain's CDR3 is CASSLGQDNSPLHF. CDR3 DNA: TGCGCCAGCAGCTTGGGGCAAGATAATTCACCCCTCCACTTT.